Presented here are 29 T cell receptor beta chains from one specimen sequenced in a study of monozygotic twins with inflammatory bowel disease. TCRdb derives one entry per CDR3 protein from the 5' RACE reads, leaving out DNA. This sample's clone table lists some 450,000 distinct CDR3 sequences. The sequenced sample was blood. The receptors were sampled from a human donor with ulcerative colitis or Crohn's disease, or a healthy co-twin of an affected twin (not recorded which).

This chain uses TRBV7-9 with TRBJ2-1. Germline V gene sequence: CDR1 SEHNR, CDR2 FQNEAQ (reference sequence). The CDR3 runs 15 residues. CDR3 sequence reads: CASSLGRSTYNEQFF.

This chain connects TRBV27 to TRBJ2-5; there is no DNA to check the TCRdb D call of TRBD1. The CDR3 has 15 residues. Germline V gene data show CDR1 as MNHEY and CDR2 as SMNVEV (reference sequence). The CDR3 protein is CASSLGQGSQETQYF.

The gene calls are TRBV6-5 and TRBJ1-3; as DNA is missing, the TRBD1 call by TCRdb cannot be tested. The CDR3 has 13 residues. In germline, CDR1 is MNHEY, CDR2 SVGAGI. CDR3 residues: CASSRPRGNTIYF.

The V gene is TRBV20-1, the J gene TRBJ1-4; as DNA is missing, the TRBD1 call by TCRdb cannot be tested. The CDR3 covers 15 residues. Germline assignment: CDR1 DFQATT and CDR2 SNEGSKA (reference sequence). CDR3 protein: CSATGFEGAGEKLFF.

The V call is TRBV7-3, the J call TRBJ2-3; absent DNA, TCRdb's TRBD2 call cannot be checked. The CDR3 sequence is 17 residues long. Germline V gives CDR1 SGHTA, CDR2 FQGTGA. CDR3 sequence: CASSLTQRGATTDTQYF.

This chain uses TRBV7-9 with TRBJ1-1; the TRBD1 assignment by TCRdb is unverifiable without DNA. Germline V gene sequence: CDR1 SEHNR, CDR2 FQNEAQ (reference sequence). CDR3 size: 14 residues. CDR3 region: CASSWGAPGTEAFF.

The genes are TRBV28 and TRBJ2-1; TCRdb's D call, TRBD2, is unchecked because there is no DNA. The CDR3 extends over 19 amino acids. Germline V gene lookup returns CDR1 MDHEN and CDR2 SYDVKM. CDR3 sequence: CASSLLLAGFMENNNEQFF.

The rearrangement links TRBV6-1 to TRBJ1-1; the D call from TCRdb, TRBD1, cannot be confirmed without DNA. The CDR3 is made up of 14 amino acids. Germline loops: CDR1 MNHNS, CDR2 SASEGT. Here the CDR3 reads CASIRGAGSGEAFF.

CDR3 sequence reads: CASSLKAGWSGNTIYF. The chain couples TRBV27 to TRBJ1-3; TCRdb's assignment of TRBD1 cannot be checked, as there is no DNA. This CDR3 region has 16 residues. Germline assignment: CDR1 MNHEY and CDR2 SMNVEV (reference sequence).

This chain links TRBV5-1 with TRBJ2-7. Germline V lookup: CDR1 SGHRS, CDR2 YFSETQ. The CDR3 covers 14 residues. Here the CDR3 reads CASSLAPRSYEQYF.

The chain uses TRBV6-1 and TRBJ2-7. The CDR3 is made up of 15 amino acids. CDR1 is MNHNS, CDR2 SASEGT, per germline. The CDR3 protein is CASRPRTSSSYEQYF.

V is TRBV7-9 and J is TRBJ1-1; as DNA is missing, the TRBD1 call by TCRdb cannot be tested. This CDR3 spans 15 amino acids. Germline-derived CDR1 and CDR2 are SEHNR and FQNEAQ (reference sequence). The CDR3 protein is CASSFVGTRNTEAFF. The variable domain in full, completed from reference TRBV7-9 and TRBJ1-1, reads DTGVSQNPRHKITKRGQNVTFRCDPISEHNRLYWYRQTLGQGPEFLTYFQNEAQLEKSRLLSDRFSAERPKGSFSTLEIQRTEQGDSAMYLCASSFVGTRNTEAFFGQGTRLTVV.

The gene calls are TRBV3-1 and TRBJ2-1. The CDR3 is 11 amino acids. CDR1 LGHDT and CDR2 YNNKEL come from the germline V gene (reference sequence). CDR3 in amino acids: CASSSENEQFF.

The V call is TRBV20-1, the J call TRBJ2-2; the D call from TCRdb, TRBD2, cannot be confirmed without DNA. The CDR3 consists of 16 residues. CDR1 is DFQATT and CDR2 is SNEGSKA in the germline V gene (reference sequence). This CDR3 reads CSARASGRAPAGELFF.

The chain couples TRBV10-3 to TRBJ2-2; TCRdb lists TRBD1, though no DNA is available to test this call. This CDR3 has 13 amino acids. Per germline, CDR1 ENHRY and CDR2 SYGVKD. The CDR3 sequence: CASRQGLSGELFF.

The chain links TRBV5-1 to TRBJ2-2; TCRdb designates TRBD2, a call that cannot be tested without DNA. CDR3 length: 16 residues. Germline CDR1 and CDR2: SGHRS and YFSETQ. CDR3 in amino acids: CASRGTGLANTGELFF.

The CDR3 sequence: CASSPRQGSPLHF. J is TRBJ1-6 and V is TRBV7-3; absent DNA, TCRdb's TRBD1 call cannot be checked. The CDR3 consists of 13 residues. From germline, CDR1 is SGHTA and CDR2 FQGTGA.

CDR3 amino acids: CASSTQCTGELFF. The gene calls are TRBV7-2 and TRBJ2-2. The CDR3 extends over 13 amino acids. Germline assignment: CDR1 SGHTA and CDR2 FQGNSA.

The chain employs TRBV15 and TRBJ2-1; TCRdb reports TRBD1, a call that lacks DNA to check it against. The germline gives CDR1 LNHNV, CDR2 YYDKDF (reference sequence). The CDR3 has 15 amino acids. Here the CDR3 reads CATSRVQGRGTEQFF. Filled out from reference TRBV15 and TRBJ2-1, the complete variable domain reads DAMVIQNPRYQVTQFGKPVTLSCSQTLNHNVMYWYQQKSSQAPKLLFHYYDKDFNNEADTPDNFQSRRPNTSFCFLDIRSPGLGDTAMYLCATSRVQGRGTEQFFGPGTRLTVL.

This chain's CDR3 is CASSQVLVSYNEQFF. The chain combines TRBV3-1 with TRBJ2-1; TCRdb outputs TRBD2, but without DNA this stays unchecked. Per germline, CDR1 LGHDT and CDR2 YNNKEL (reference sequence). The CDR3 has 15 residues.

V is TRBV12-3 or TRBV12-4 and J is TRBJ2-4. The CDR3 totals 15 residues. CDR3 sequence: CASSLATVAKNIQYF.

The chain carries TRBV6-5 and TRBJ2-3. Per the germline V gene, CDR1 is MNHEY and CDR2 is SVGAGI. The CDR3 is made up of 14 amino acids. The CDR3 sequence is CASSYSRRTDTQYF.

The chain has TRBV6-1 and TRBJ2-7; TCRdb's D call, TRBD1, is unchecked because there is no DNA. There are 14 residues in the CDR3. CDR1 is MNHNS, CDR2 SASEGT, per germline. The CDR3 sequence: CASSRPGTAYEQYF.

The chain employs TRBV7-9 and TRBJ2-1; as DNA is missing, the TRBD1 call by TCRdb cannot be tested. The CDR3 has 15 residues. From germline, CDR1 is SEHNR and CDR2 FQNEAQ (reference sequence). CDR3 protein: CASSLVGRGSNEQFF.

The J gene is TRBJ2-1, the V gene TRBV10-3; TCRdb designates TRBD2, a call that cannot be tested without DNA. This CDR3 is built from 14 residues. From germline, CDR1 is ENHRY and CDR2 SYGVKD. The CDR3 protein is CAIRGSLASNEQFF.

The rearrangement joins TRBV6-2 or TRBV6-3 to TRBJ2-3; checking the TCRdb D call of TRBD2 is not possible without DNA. The germline gives CDR1 MNHEY, CDR2 SVGEGT. The CDR3 is 15 amino acids. CDR3: CVSSEPTSGTDTQYF.

The rearrangement uses TRBV29-1 and TRBJ1-1; TCRdb names TRBD1, which stays unverified in the absence of DNA. The germline CDR1 and CDR2 sequences are SQVTM and ANQGSEA. There are 12 residues in the CDR3. CDR3 in amino acids: CSVERGGTEAFF.

The chain is built from TRBV25-1 and TRBJ1-5; the TCRdb D gene call, TRBD1, has no DNA to confirm it. Germline V lookup: CDR1 MGHDK, CDR2 SYGVNS. The CDR3 spans 16 residues. CDR3 region: CASSEYGRGDSQPQHF.

This chain's CDR3 is CASHLSGPGELFF. J is TRBJ2-2 and V is TRBV5-6. Germline-derived CDR1 and CDR2 are SGHDT and YYEEEE. The CDR3 is made up of 13 amino acids.